Listed below are T cell receptor beta chains from one sample, sequenced in a study of blood T cell repertoires in COVID-19. Profiling relied on immunoSEQ multiplex PCR, and the TCRdb table lists in-frame clones only, not all of them. Here the sample spans about 100,000 clones, 80% to 95% being singletons. Sequenced sample: peripheral blood. The receptors stem from a man in his forties or fifties with active COVID-19. Each CDR3 is given with its conserved first and last residue. A D gene is named only where the DNA matches it firmly. Only part of the rows carry a size: once, few, many, or a class if the clone is expanded.

>.|.|TRBV12-3/TRBV12-4|12|TRBJ2-7
CASRREWHEQYF
TGTGCCAGCAGGAGGGAGTGGCATGAGCAGTACTTC
>.|TRBD1|TRBV27|14|TRBJ1-4
CASSKGGTGEKLFF
TGTGCCAGCAGCAAGGGGGGGACAGGGGAAAAACTGTTTTTT
>.|.|TRBV6-5|13|TRBJ1-5
CASRTDYNQPQHF
TGTGCCAGCAGGACGGACTACAATCAGCCCCAGCATTTT
>.|TRBD2|TRBV6-2/TRBV6-3|15|TRBJ2-5
CASSRLAGVQETQYF
TGTGCCAGCAGTCGACTAGCGGGGGTCCAAGAGACCCAGTACTTC
>few|TRBD2|TRBV3-1/TRBV3-2|15|TRBJ2-7
CASSQGGTSGADLYF
TGTGCCAGCAGCCAAGGGGGGACTAGCGGGGCGGACCTATACTTC
>once|.|TRBV18|14|TRBJ1-1
CASSSGQTNTEAFF
TGTGCCAGCTCAAGCGGACAGACGAACACTGAAGCTTTCTTT
>.|TRBD1|TRBV7-2|16|TRBJ1-2
CASSMQWPGTGEGYTF
TGTGCCAGCAGCATGCAGTGGCCCGGGACAGGGGAAGGCTACACCTTC
>.|TRBD2|TRBV7-8|17|TRBJ2-3
CASSPRLAGGHTDTQYF
TGTGCCAGCAGCCCGCGACTAGCGGGGGGGCACACAGATACGCAGTATTTT
>.|TRBD1|TRBV30|14|TRBJ2-2
CACMGQGNTGELFF
TGTGCCTGTATGGGACAGGGGAACACCGGGGAGCTGTTTTTT
>.|TRBD1|TRBV25-1|15|TRBJ2-1
CASSPGQGPHNEQFF
TGTGCCAGCAGTCCGGGACAGGGCCCCCACAATGAGCAGTTCTTC
>.|.|TRBV12-3/TRBV12-4|12|TRBJ2-2
CALEGNTGELFF
TGTGCCCTGGAGGGGAACACCGGGGAGCTGTTTTTT
>.|TRBD2|TRBV29-1|12|TRBJ2-1
CSISGRAREQFF
TGCAGCATTAGCGGGAGGGCACGTGAGCAGTTCTTC
>.|TRBD1|TRBV18|14|TRBJ2-5
CASSGQGGEETQYF
TGTGCCAGCTCGGGACAGGGGGGAGAAGAGACCCAGTACTTC
>once|TRBD1|TRBV19|17|TRBJ1-1
CASSTPGQGVLGTEAFF
TGTGCCAGTAGTACCCCGGGACAGGGGGTCTTAGGGACTGAAGCTTTCTTT
>.|.|TRBV5-1|14|TRBJ1-1
CASSLGQENTEAFF
TGCGCCAGCAGCTTGGGACAGGAGAACACTGAAGCTTTCTTT
>.|TRBD2|TRBV6-2/TRBV6-3|15|TRBJ2-2
CASSRTSGNTGELFF
TGTGCCAGCAGTCGGACTAGCGGGAACACCGGGGAGCTGTTTTTT
>.|.|TRBV3-1/TRBV3-2|17|TRBJ2-1
CASSQEYSLSSYNEQFF
TGTGCCAGCAGCCAAGAATACTCACTGAGCTCCTACAATGAGCAGTTCTTC
>.|TRBD1|TRBV19|15|TRBJ1-5
CASRQGQNSNQPQHF
TGTGCCAGTAGACAGGGACAGAATAGCAATCAGCCCCAGCATTTT
>once|.|TRBV5-1|17|TRBJ2-7
CASSLAGLSNARNEQYF
TGCGCCAGCAGCTTGGCCGGGTTGAGTAATGCGCGGAACGAGCAGTACTTC
>few|TRBD2|TRBV5-4|19|TRBJ2-1
CASSLARGAGGSSYNEQFF
TGTGCCAGCAGCTTGGCCCGGGGGGCGGGAGGGAGCTCCTACAATGAGCAGTTCTTC
>.|TRBD2|TRBV5-1|15|TRBJ2-1
CASSPPNLLAGEQFF
TGCGCCAGCAGCCCTCCAAACCTTCTAGCGGGAGAGCAGTTCTTC
>.|.|TRBV4-2|17|TRBJ2-2
CASSPSQDWQGTGELFF
TGTGCCAGCAGCCCGAGCCAAGATTGGCAGGGCACCGGGGAGCTGTTTTTT
>.|.|TRBV14|13|TRBJ1-1
CASSRSRSTEAFF
TGTGCCAGCAGCCGTTCGAGAAGCACTGAAGCTTTCTTT
>once|TRBD2|TRBV18|16|TRBJ2-1
CANSPVAGVSYNEQFF
TGTGCCAACTCACCAGTAGCGGGGGTTTCCTACAATGAGCAGTTCTTC
>.|.|TRBV3-1/TRBV3-2|15|TRBJ2-1
CASREMAGSHNEQFF
TGTGCCAGCAGGGAAATGGCGGGTTCTCACAATGAGCAGTTCTTC
>.|.|TRBV28|17|TRBJ1-2
CASSLVAGASANYGYTF
TGTGCCAGCAGTTTGGTGGCAGGGGCCAGCGCTAACTATGGCTACACCTTC
>.|.|TRBV12-3/TRBV12-4|13|TRBJ2-3
CASSLAGPDTQYF
TGTGCCAGCAGTTTAGCTGGCCCAGATACGCAGTATTTT
>.|.|TRBV29-1|14|TRBJ2-3
CSVERGASTDTQYF
TGCAGCGTTGAACGGGGAGCGAGCACAGATACGCAGTATTTT
>.|TRBD2|TRBV28|16|TRBJ2-5
CASSLLAGGRRETQYF
TGTGCCAGCAGCCTTCTGGCGGGAGGTCGGAGGGAGACCCAGTACTTC
>.|TRBD2|TRBV2|15|TRBJ2-1
CASRPGLAGGNEQFF
TGTGCCAGCAGGCCGGGACTAGCGGGGGGCAATGAGCAGTTCTTC
>.|.|TRBV5-1|14|TRBJ1-1
CASSLAHSNTEAFF
TGCGCCAGCAGCTTGGCTCACTCCAACACTGAAGCTTTCTTT
>.|.|TRBV3-1/TRBV3-2|14|TRBJ2-4
CASSQDMRRNIQYF
TGTGCCAGCAGCCAAGATATGAGGCGGAACATTCAGTACTTC
>.|TRBD1|TRBV6-5|15|TRBJ1-1
CASSRDSSMNTEAFF
TGTGCCAGCAGTCGGGACAGCTCCATGAACACTGAAGCTTTCTTT
>.|TRBD1|TRBV6-5|13|TRBJ1-3
CASTRDRGNTIYF
TGTGCCAGCACCCGGGACAGGGGAAACACCATATATTTT
>.|.|TRBV4-1|15|TRBJ2-1
CASSLTEGAYNEQFF
TGCGCCAGCAGCTTGACAGAAGGCGCCTACAATGAGCAGTTCTTC
>.|TRBD1|TRBV7-2|13|TRBJ1-5
CASRRGRNQPQHF
TGTGCCAGCAGAAGGGGGCGAAATCAGCCCCAGCATTTT
>.|.|TRBV4-1|15|TRBJ2-3
CASSQNGGGTDTQYF
TGCGCCAGCAGCCAAAACGGGGGTGGGACAGATACGCAGTATTTT
>.|.|TRBV19|14|TRBJ2-1
CASTPRWGGEEQFF
TGTGCCAGTACCCCAAGATGGGGGGGCGAAGAGCAGTTCTTC
>.|.|TRBV7-8|16|TRBJ2-2
CASSYRGGAYPGELFF
TGTGCCAGCAGCTACCGTGGGGGGGCTTACCCCGGGGAGCTGTTTTTT
>.|.|TRBV9|16|TRBJ1-2
CASSVDTGLTSYGYTF
TGTGCCAGCAGCGTAGATACAGGTTTGACCTCCTATGGCTACACCTTC
>once|.|TRBV5-1|15|TRBJ1-3
CASSLGAASGNTIYF
TGCGCCAGCAGCTTGGGGGCAGCCTCTGGAAACACCATATATTTT
>.|.|TRBV19|13|TRBJ2-2
CATSGTNTGELFF
TGTGCCACCTCAGGAACGAACACCGGGGAGCTGTTTTTT
>.|.|TRBV2|11|TRBJ2-1
CASSQYGEQFF
TGTGCCTCTAGTCAGTACGGTGAGCAGTTCTTC
>.|.|TRBV7-2|14|TRBJ2-3
CASSSQGGVNTQYF
TGTGCCAGCAGCTCTCAGGGGGGAGTTAATACGCAGTATTTT
>.|TRBD1|TRBV4-2|21|TRBJ1-6
CASSPSPGQGAGASYNSPLHF
TGTGCCAGCAGCCCATCTCCGGGACAGGGGGCTGGGGCCTCCTATAATTCACCCCTCCACTTT
>.|.|TRBV7-3|17|TRBJ2-2
CASSLAGISLPTGELFF
TGTGCCAGCAGCTTAGCCGGGATAAGCTTACCCACCGGGGAGCTGTTTTTT
>.|.|TRBV16|14|TRBJ2-7
CASSQRTGTYEQYF
TGTGCCAGCAGCCAACGGACGGGAACCTACGAGCAGTACTTC
>.|.|TRBV18|15|TRBJ1-2
CASSSGVTANYGYTF
TGTGCCAGCTCTTCGGGGGTCACAGCTAACTATGGCTACACCTTC
>.|TRBD1|TRBV4-1|17|TRBJ1-3
CASSPGTAMFSGNTIYF
TGCGCCAGCAGCCCGGGGACAGCGATGTTCTCTGGAAACACCATATATTTT
>.|TRBD1|TRBV9|18|TRBJ1-3
CASSFGTGGQSSGNTIYF
TGTGCCAGCAGCTTCGGGACAGGGGGCCAAAGCTCTGGAAACACCATATATTTT
>.|TRBD1|TRBV5-4|14|TRBJ2-5
CASSAGDSQETQYF
TGTGCCAGCAGCGCCGGGGACAGCCAAGAGACCCAGTACTTC
>once|.|TRBV3-1/TRBV3-2|14|TRBJ1-2
CASGQVDSRYGYTF
TGTGCCAGCGGCCAAGTGGACAGCCGCTATGGCTACACCTTC